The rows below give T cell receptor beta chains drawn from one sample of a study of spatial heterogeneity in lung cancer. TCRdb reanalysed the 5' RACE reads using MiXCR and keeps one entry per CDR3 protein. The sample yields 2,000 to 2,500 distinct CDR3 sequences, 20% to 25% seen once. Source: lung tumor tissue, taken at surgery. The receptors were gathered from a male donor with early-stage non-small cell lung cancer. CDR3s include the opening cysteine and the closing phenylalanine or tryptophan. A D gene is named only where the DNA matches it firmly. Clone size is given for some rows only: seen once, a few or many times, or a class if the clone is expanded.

cdr3_nt: TGTGCCAGCCGGGGACAGGGTCAACAAGAGACCCAGTACTTC; cdr3_aa: CASRGQGQQETQYF; j_call: TRBJ2-5; d_call: TRBD1; v_call: TRBV13; clone_size: few
cdr3_nt: TGTGCCACCAGTCCTAGCGGGGGGTTATACAATGAGCAGTTCTTC; cdr3_aa: CATSPSGGLYNEQFF; j_call: TRBJ2-1; d_call: TRBD2; v_call: TRBV15; clone_size: many
cdr3_nt: TGCAGTGCTAGAGATGGATATTATACGCAGTATTTT; cdr3_aa: CSARDGYYTQYF; j_call: TRBJ2-3; d_call: .; v_call: TRBV20-1; clone_size: .
cdr3_nt: TGTGCCAGCAGAAAGGGACAGGGAGGTGAAAAACTGTTTTTT; cdr3_aa: CASRKGQGGEKLFF; j_call: TRBJ1-4; d_call: TRBD1; v_call: TRBV6-5; clone_size: many
cdr3_nt: TGTGCCAGCAGTTTAAGACACCCGAGCACAGATACGCAGTATTTT; cdr3_aa: CASSLRHPSTDTQYF; j_call: TRBJ2-3; d_call: .; v_call: TRBV12-3/TRBV12-4; clone_size: many
cdr3_nt: TGTGCCAGCAGTGGATTCCAGGCGAGCTCCTATAATTCACCCCTCCACTTT; cdr3_aa: CASSGFQASSYNSPLHF; j_call: TRBJ1-6; d_call: .; v_call: TRBV27; clone_size: medium-sized
cdr3_nt: TGCGCCAGCAGCCAAGATCCGGATTACCAAGAGACCCAGTACTTC; cdr3_aa: CASSQDPDYQETQYF; j_call: TRBJ2-5; d_call: .; v_call: TRBV4-1; clone_size: .
cdr3_nt: TGTGCCAGCAGCTTAGTGGGCCCCTACGAGCAGTACTTC; cdr3_aa: CASSLVGPYEQYF; j_call: TRBJ2-7; d_call: .; v_call: TRBV7-2; clone_size: .
cdr3_nt: TGTGCCAGCAGTGGACTAGCGGGAGCAGATACGCAGTATTTT; cdr3_aa: CASSGLAGADTQYF; j_call: TRBJ2-3; d_call: TRBD2; v_call: TRBV6-1; clone_size: .
cdr3_nt: TGTGCCAGCTTCGGTGGGGATGAGCAGTTCTTC; cdr3_aa: CASFGGDEQFF; j_call: TRBJ2-1; d_call: .; v_call: TRBV27; clone_size: .
cdr3_nt: TGTGCCAGCTACAGGGGTACCGGGGAGCTGTTTTTT; cdr3_aa: CASYRGTGELFF; j_call: TRBJ2-2; d_call: TRBD1; v_call: TRBV18; clone_size: few
cdr3_nt: TGTGCCAGCAGTTACCCACCGCAACAGGGAACGAATCAGCCCCAGCATTTT; cdr3_aa: CASSYPPQQGTNQPQHF; j_call: TRBJ1-5; d_call: .; v_call: TRBV6-6; clone_size: .
cdr3_nt: TGTGCCAGCAGTTTACCCACTATGGGCGAGCAGTACTTC; cdr3_aa: CASSLPTMGEQYF; j_call: TRBJ2-7; d_call: .; v_call: TRBV12-3/TRBV12-4; clone_size: .
cdr3_nt: TGTGCCAGCAGCTCCAATGACCGTCCCCTCCACTTT; cdr3_aa: CASSSNDRPLHF; j_call: TRBJ1-6; d_call: .; v_call: TRBV11-2; clone_size: large
cdr3_nt: TGTGCCAGCAGCCAGACAGTGACGGCTCAGCCCCAGCATTTT; cdr3_aa: CASSQTVTAQPQHF; j_call: TRBJ1-5; d_call: .; v_call: TRBV3-1; clone_size: large
cdr3_nt: TGTGCCAGCAGCCGCCTGGGTAGGTCCGGGACAGATACGCAGTATTTT; cdr3_aa: CASSRLGRSGTDTQYF; j_call: TRBJ2-3; d_call: .; v_call: TRBV6-5; clone_size: medium-sized
cdr3_nt: TGTGCCAGTAGTATCACGCCAGGGACCGCTGGAAACACCATATATTTT; cdr3_aa: CASSITPGTAGNTIYF; j_call: TRBJ1-3; d_call: .; v_call: TRBV19; clone_size: large
cdr3_nt: TGTGCCAGCAGCGTGGGCAGGTGGACAGATACGCAGTATTTT; cdr3_aa: CASSVGRWTDTQYF; j_call: TRBJ2-3; d_call: .; v_call: TRBV21-1; clone_size: many
cdr3_nt: TGTGCCAGCAGCTTAGAGAGGATGACTGAAGCTTTCTTT; cdr3_aa: CASSLERMTEAFF; j_call: TRBJ1-1; d_call: .; v_call: TRBV7-6; clone_size: medium-sized
cdr3_nt: TGTGCCAGCAGTGAAGCCCCGGGAAGTTTACCCCTCCACTTT; cdr3_aa: CASSEAPGSLPLHF; j_call: TRBJ1-6; d_call: .; v_call: TRBV6-1; clone_size: .
cdr3_nt: TGTGCCAGCCGGCTGGGGCAGGGGAGCATCGGGTACACCTTC; cdr3_aa: CASRLGQGSIGYTF; j_call: TRBJ1-2; d_call: .; v_call: TRBV6-5; clone_size: .
cdr3_nt: TGTGCCAGCAGCCAAGATGTAAGGCGGGGGGGCCAGAATGAGCAGTTCTTC; cdr3_aa: CASSQDVRRGGQNEQFF; j_call: TRBJ2-1; d_call: TRBD2; v_call: TRBV3-1; clone_size: medium-sized
cdr3_nt: TGTGCCAGTAGTAATGAACCGTGGAATGAGCAGCTCTTC; cdr3_aa: CASSNEPWNEQLF; j_call: TRBJ2-1; d_call: .; v_call: TRBV19; clone_size: .
cdr3_nt: TGTGCCAGTAGTATACCCCTAGGGGGCCGTGTCACTGAAGCTTTCTTT; cdr3_aa: CASSIPLGGRVTEAFF; j_call: TRBJ1-1; d_call: TRBD1; v_call: TRBV19; clone_size: few
cdr3_nt: TGTGCCAGCAGTTCAGGCAGGGGAGTTTCTTCCCTCCACTTT; cdr3_aa: CASSSGRGVSSLHF; j_call: TRBJ1-6; d_call: .; v_call: TRBV6-5; clone_size: few
cdr3_nt: TGTGCCAGCAGTTTTGGGGGGGGAGAGACCCAGTACTTC; cdr3_aa: CASSFGGGETQYF; j_call: TRBJ2-5; d_call: TRBD2; v_call: TRBV12-3/TRBV12-4; clone_size: many